This TCR beta chain was captured by sequencing in a study of OX40 agonist ivuxolimab in advanced cancers. On the study more broadly: Two patients with cutaneous melanoma and one with hepatocellular carcinoma, three in total, showed partial responses.

V lost 1 base to trimming and J lost 5 bases, with 18 bases between them. CDR1 SGHRS and CDR2 YFSETQ come from the germline V gene. CDR3 length equals 16 residues. Measured with immunoSEQ multiplex PCR; TCRdb has only the in-frame clones, and not every one. The profile shows about 110,000 clones, 90% of them singletons. As to this clone: What it recognizes is unknown.

Study observations and caveats: Dose levels from 0.1 to 3.0 mg/kg saw CD4+ and CD8+ blood T cells expand clonally by week 6. Partial responders at 0.1-3.0 mg/kg showed near-lowest clonal expansion. Relative to CD4+ cells, CD8+ T cells on average had more expanded clones.

The sample in question was CD4+ or CD8+ T cells sorted from blood, obtained in a trial of the OX40 agonist ivuxolimab. The TCR was taken from an adult with an advanced solid tumor such as melanoma, head and neck, liver or kidney cancer. This chain joins TRBV5-1 and TRBJ1-1; no firm D call. This chain's CDR3 is CASSLWFVGMGTEAFF. The CDR3 DNA follows: TGCGCCAGCAGCTTGTGGTTCGTCGGGATGGGGACTGAAGCTTTCTTT.